The source of this TCR beta chain is a study of shared clonotypes between healthy human individuals (dated by TCRdb to the early 2020s). Regarding the research as a whole: A couple of women and three men aged 18 to 49 years were included in the cohort. Per donor, three plates each were used for CD4 naive and CD4 memory, two for CD8 naive, and one for CD8 memory. To estimate repertoire size and how much clonotypes are shared between individuals, the study performed deep sequencing of blood TCR repertoires from a few healthy adults. To increase sequencing depth and limit assay-specific biases, different laboratories used diverse techniques to prepare libraries and sequence TCR repertoires. Leukapheresis yielded between about 0.94 and 9.5 billion PBMCs per donor. The research as a whole found: Rarefaction of sorted-subset datasets indicated incomplete sequencing despite the large sequencing depth. Across four donors, 4.5% to 6.5% of naive CD4, approximately 4% of naive CD8, about 2.3% of memory CD4, and under 0.45% of memory CD8 clonotypes were shared. Pairwise subsampling led to the expectation that sequencing depth would affect the degree of clonotype sharing among donors. Only blood was sampled, and tissue TCR repertoires likely differ from those in blood. Because the study included a small number of donors, the genetic and exposure-history diversity represented was limited. Compared with non-shared clonotypes, clonotypes shared by all four sorted-subset donors had higher generation probabilities. Naive subsets generally had larger estimated clonotype richness than memory subsets did.

The donors were healthy, HIV-negative adults with no recently reported acute infections or vaccinations. Every donor was a Caucasian adult residing in Nashville, Tennessee, USA. CD4+ T cells were enriched by magnetic negative selection; naive cells were then positively selected on CD45RA, and the negative fraction formed the memory subset. Blood was collected by leukapheresis, and PBMCs were isolated by Ficoll-Histopaque density gradient centrifugation and then cryopreserved in liquid nitrogen vapor phase. Analytical flow cytometry was used to check the purity and quantity of each magnetically sorted T cell population. Each sorted fraction had its genomic DNA isolated and then quantified by UV absorbance on a Nanodrop 2000c. Using the deep immunoSEQ assay, multiplex PCR amplified TCR CDR3 regions from genomic DNA. For each cell subset, the extracted genomic DNA was distributed evenly across all wells of several immunoSEQ 96-well plates, and each plate served as one replicate. For sorted subsets, about 220 ng of genomic DNA, equivalent to 25,000 to 35,000 T cell genomes, went into each replicate PCR. Purified libraries were quantified with a Qubit 3.0 fluorometer, sized on a Bioanalyzer 2100, and re-quantified with the KAPA Library Quantification kit. Every immunoSEQ 96-well plate was sequenced on a dedicated single-read 150-cycle Illumina NextSeq 550 flow cell. In the original analysis: The immunoSEQ output contained only junctional sequences without quality scores, so filtering could not match that applied to full-length reads. To assign V/J genes and CDR3, sequences were annotated against IMGT germline references using PyIR, a Python wrapper for IgBLAST v1.9. Reads were filtered out if the reads had weak V/J assignments (E-value above 1e-6), no CDR3, stop codons, out-of-frame junctions, or ambiguous translated residues. V3J clonotypes were defined by identical inferred V gene, J gene, and CDR3 amino acid sequence. To compute the percentage overlap between repertoires, the number of shared unique clonotypes was divided by the size of the smaller repertoire. Richness of each repertoire was evaluated using RTK rarefaction, the Chao1 estimator, and Recon v2.1 estimates of unobserved clonotypes. Generation probabilities were computed with OLGA for all TCRbeta clonotypes obtained by the gDNA method from a few donors. Entries here come from immuneACCESS through TCRdb and include only in-frame sequences with V and J called. Some clones fail to appear in such tables; in the studies checked, an unresolved V gene covers under half of the shortfall, and the cause of the remainder is unknown. From that table come the V and J calls and clone size; the DNA was used to work out D and trimming. A total of some 1.4 million clones appear in this sample, more than 95% of them only once. Over 1% of the sample belongs to the ten largest clones.

This clone is a singleton in its sample. Its antigen remains unidentified. No base-level quality is on record; no much larger clone is a single base apart. CDR1 SGHRS and CDR2 YFSETQ were looked up in the germline V gene. There are 16 amino acids in the CDR3, from cysteine to phenylalanine inclusive. Kept here is only the CDR3 DNA, which spans 48 bases and is read in frame from base 1. Here V drops 4 bases and J drops 2 bases, and the junction holds 6 bases not matched to any gene. Recombination joined TRBV5-1 with TRBJ2-5, with 12 junctional bases fitting TRBD2. Material: naive CD4+ T cells sorted from blood. The sample's cell subset or site label, in plain terms: CD45RA+ positively selected. The source is a man aged 30 to 39 in good health. The CDR3 protein sequence reads: CASSAGLAGRQETQYF. The DNA sequence is as follows: TGCGCCAGCAGCGCGGGACTAGCGGGCCGGCAAGAGACCCAGTACTTC. When the CDR3 is completed using the reference TRBV5-1 and TRBJ2-5 genes on either side, the full variable domain is KAGVTQTPRYLIKTRGQQVTLSCSPISGHRSVSWYQQTPGQGLQFLFEYFSETQRNKGNFPGRFSGRQFSNSRSEMNVSTLELGDSALYLCASSAGLAGRQETQYFGPGTRLLVL.